This T cell receptor beta chain was captured in a study of T cell responses to AZD1222 COVID-19 vaccine. Sequenced by immunoSEQ multiplex PCR; TCRdb stores in-frame clones only, minus some. Among more than 75,000 clones listed, about 90% were seen once. From germline, CDR1 is LGHDT and CDR2 YNNKEL (reference sequence). This CDR3 has 12 residues. The ends were cut back, 1 base at V and 13 bases at J, with 13 bases in the middle. This clonotype originated in an adult in good health. V and J are TRBV3-1 (or the pseudogene TRBV3-2) and TRBJ1-2; unclear D gene. Source: peripheral blood, taken on day 0 of AZD1222 vaccination. This CDR3 reads CASSQGGSRGTF. In DNA, the CDR3 is TGTGCCAGCAGCCAAGGAGGCTCTCGGGGCACCTTC.